These 8 T cell receptor beta chains were all obtained from the same sample, sequenced in a study of graft-versus-host responses after intestinal transplantation. The repertoire was sequenced with immunoSEQ multiplex PCR; TCRdb's copy has only in-frame clones and lacks some. The sample includes under 50,000 clones, roughly 91% of them seen just once. The source was PBMCs, collected about nine months after transplant. All receptors derive from a human patient who received an intestinal transplant, so some T cells may come from the graft donor.

V gene TRBV11-3 combines with J gene TRBJ2-7; D gene uncertain. Germline CDR1 SGHNT, CDR2 YENEEA. This CDR3 has 14 residues. Trimming took 0 bases from V and 0 from J, leaving 6 bases between them. This chain's CDR3 is CASSLDRSSYEQYF. Here the CDR3 DNA reads TGTGCCAGCAGCTTAGACAGGAGCTCCTACGAGCAGTACTTC.

V and J are TRBV9 and TRBJ1-1, with 8 bases matching TRBD1. V shed 4 bases, J shed 0 bases, and the junction held 8 bases outside the gene matches. This CDR3 is 16 amino acids long. CDR1 and CDR2 (germline): SGDLS, YYNGEE. The CDR3 DNA sequence: TGTGCCAGCAGCCCAGGACAGGGCTACATGAACACTGAAGCTTTCTTT. It translates to CASSPGQGYMNTEAFF.

This chain joins TRBV29-1 and TRBJ2-5, with 9 positions matching TRBD2. The CDR3 spans 14 residues. V lost 4 bases to trimming and J lost 3 bases; unmatched junction nucleotides: 6. CDR1 is SQVTM, CDR2 ANQGSEA, per germline. CDR3 nucleotides: TGCAGCGTTGGTCTAGCGGGGAGGGAAGAGACCCAGTACTTC. Protein: CSVGLAGREETQYF.

V usage is TRBV19 and J usage is TRBJ2-2; TRBD2 agrees at 9 bases. Germline assignment: CDR1 LNHDA and CDR2 SQIVND (reference sequence). The CDR3 is 15 residues long. Trimming removed 7 bases from V and 6 bases from J; junction bases left unmatched: 9. The CDR3 is CASKRLAGDSGELFF. The CDR3 DNA follows: TGTGCCAGTAAACGTTTAGCGGGGGACTCCGGGGAGCTGTTTTTT.

This chain joins TRBV7-3 and TRBJ2-5; D gene ambiguous. Trimming left V 5 bases short and J 5 bases short, with 15 bases between. The germline V gene has CDR1 SGHTA and CDR2 FQGTGA. The CDR3 spans 14 residues. The CDR3: CASSPTGLGETQYF. In nucleotides, the CDR3 is TGTGCCAGCAGCCCGACGGGCCTGGGGGAGACCCAGTACTTC.

The rearrangement uses TRBV7-8 and TRBJ2-5; no reliable D call. TRBJ2-7 matches the DNA end more closely, so the J call is doubtful. Germline lookup yields CDR1 SGHVS and CDR2 FQNEAQ. This CDR3 has 14 amino acids. The CDR3: CASSSTELPSEQYF. CDR3 DNA sequence: TGTGCCAGCAGCTCCACGGAACTACCTAGCGAGCAGTACTTC.

J is TRBJ2-7 and V is TRBV5-1; TRBD2 matches 10 bases. The CDR3 has 16 residues. Per germline, CDR1 SGHRS and CDR2 YFSETQ. V dropped 0 bases and J dropped 7; count of bases not matched to a gene: 10. CDR3 in DNA: TGCGCCAGCAGCTTGGTCCCTAGCGGGGGTACGGGTGAGCAGTACTTC. Its translation: CASSLVPSGGTGEQYF.

The V and J genes are TRBV2 and TRBJ1-1, with D tentatively TRBD1 (5 bases). The CDR3 runs to 15 residues. Germline CDR1 SNHLY, CDR2 FYNNEI. V shed 7 bases and J shed 0 bases, with 15 bases lying between them. The CDR3 loop reads CASKTAGLMNTEAFF. The CDR3 DNA sequence: TGTGCCAGCAAAACCGCGGGACTCATGAACACTGAAGCTTTCTTT.